The 16 T cell receptor beta chains in this list originate from one sample, sequenced in a study of beta chain features in type 1 diabetes. Findings of the study overall: Type 1 diabetes patients showed a moderate but significant shortening of TCRB CDR3s in all four CD4+ subsets.

Their antigens are not known. cDNA synthesis used the whole RNA isolate, giving expressed TCRB sequences. TCRdb keeps only in-frame clones here, not all; method: immunoSEQ multiplex PCR. The sample holds 330,000 or so clones; around an eighth are singletons and the top ten take 0.0095% to 0.011%. Material for sequencing was naive CD4+ T cells from blood. The source of these receptors is a woman younger than 30 with type 1 diabetes.

J is TRBJ1-5 and V is TRBV5-5; D not certain. Per germline, CDR1 SGHKS and CDR2 YYEKEE (reference sequence). V lost 4 bases to trimming and J lost 0 bases, with 17 bases between them. The CDR3 contains 17 residues. CDR3 loop: CASSPTGIKDSNQPQHF. CDR3 coding DNA: TGTGCCAGCAGCCCCACGGGAATCAAGGATAGCAATCAGCCCCAGCATTTT.

The table lists this clone with a few counts. V gene TRBV27 combines with J gene TRBJ2-1, with D unresolved. Deletions cut 4 bases from V and 10 bases from J, with 8 bases between. CDR3 length: 11 amino acids. CDR1 and CDR2 (germline): MNHEY, SMNVEV (reference sequence). The CDR3 protein is CASSYHSEQFF. The CDR3 coding sequence is TGTGCCAGCAGTTACCACAGCGAGCAGTTCTTC.

The rearrangement links TRBV10-3 to TRBJ2-7; 9 bases are shared with TRBD1. J lost 3 bases, V lost 10 bases, and 7 bases had no gene match. This CDR3 spans 13 amino acids. Germline V gene lookup returns CDR1 ENHRY and CDR2 SYGVKD. CDR3 residues: CATSGQGNYEQYF. CDR3 bases: TGTGCCACTTCGGGACAGGGAAACTACGAGCAGTACTTC.

The rearrangement uses TRBV28 and TRBJ2-1, with no clear D. Germline V CDR1 and CDR2: MDHEN, SYDVKM. This CDR3 contains 11 residues. V lost 5 bases and J 9 bases, leaving 8 bases between the germline ends. The CDR3 reads CASSQVREQFF. The CDR3 nucleotides read TGTGCCAGCAGTCAAGTGCGTGAGCAGTTCTTC.

The chain has TRBV27 and TRBJ2-7, with D possibly being TRBD1 (5 bases). Germline V CDR1 and CDR2: MNHEY, SMNVEV (reference sequence). The V and J ends lost 6 bases and 9 bases respectively, with 21 bases between them. This CDR3 comprises 14 residues. The CDR3 protein is CASRFRLGGTGQYF. The CDR3 region has the DNA TGTGCCAGCAGGTTTCGGCTTGGTGGCACAGGGCAGTACTTC.

The J gene is TRBJ2-2, the V gene TRBV4-1, with 11 bases aligning to TRBD2. This CDR3 spans 15 amino acids. Germline V gene data show CDR1 as MGHRA and CDR2 as YSYEKL. Trimming took 4 bases from V and 6 from J; bases not matched to a gene: 4. The CDR3 region has the DNA TGCGCCAGCAGCCCATGGACTAGCGGGTCCGGGGAGCTGTTTTTT. It codes for CASSPWTSGSGELFF.

This chain connects TRBV25-1 to TRBJ1-5, with no clear D. Germline lookup yields CDR1 MGHDK and CDR2 SYGVNS. CDR3 size: 13 residues. V was shortened by 6 bases and J by 2 bases, with 8 bases between the two germline ends. CDR3 amino acids: CASSNRGNQPQHF. The DNA for the CDR3 is TGTGCCAGCAGCAACAGAGGCAATCAGCCCCAGCATTTT.

The genes are TRBV13 and TRBJ2-2, with TRBD1 identical over 7 bases. Germline loops: CDR1 PRHDT, CDR2 FYEKMQ (reference sequence). The CDR3 consists of 15 residues. The trim removed 4 bases at V and 2 bases at J, leaving 4 bases unmatched. The DNA for the CDR3 is TGTGCCAGCAGCTCGGGACAGAGAAACACCGGGGAGCTGTTTTTT. Amino acids: CASSSGQRNTGELFF.

The rearrangement links TRBV9 to TRBJ2-1, with 8 bases matching TRBD1. V trimming: 3 bases; J trimming: 8 bases; junction bases outside the gene matches: 10. The length of the CDR3 is 15 residues. Per germline, CDR1 SGDLS and CDR2 YYNGEE. CDR3 in DNA: TGTGCCAGCAGCGGACGACAGGGGACGTTTGATGAGCAGTTCTTC. Translated: CASSGRQGTFDEQFF.

This chain uses TRBV11-3 with TRBJ2-5; 14 nucleotides match TRBD2. Trimming took 5 bases from V and 1 from J; bases not matched to a gene: 6. Germline loops: CDR1 SGHNT, CDR2 YENEEA. The CDR3 has 17 residues. CDR3 residues: CASSQGTSGGTQETQYF. CDR3 bases: TGTGCCAGCAGCCAAGGGACTAGCGGGGGAACCCAAGAGACCCAGTACTTC. The whole variable domain, filled in from reference TRBV11-3 and TRBJ2-5, reads EAGVVQSPRYKIIEKKQPVAFWCNPISGHNTLYWYLQNLGQGPELLIRYENEEAVDDSQLPKDRFSAERLKGVDSTLKIQPAELGDSAVYLCASSQGTSGGTQETQYFGPGTRLLVL.

V gene TRBV4-1 combines with J gene TRBJ2-7; 7 nucleotides agree with TRBD2. The CDR3 length is 19 residues. The junction had 17 bases not matched to a gene; V was cut back by 0 bases and J by 3 bases. From germline, CDR1 is MGHRA and CDR2 YSYEKL. For the CDR3, the DNA is TGCGCCAGCAGCCAAGATGCCGCGCAGGGACTAAGTCCCCTCTACGAGCAGTACTTC. Translated: CASSQDAAQGLSPLYEQYF.

In its sample, this clone was seen a few times. This chain joins TRBV14 and TRBJ2-2, with 9 bases aligning to TRBD2. The J segment lost 4 bases and the V segment lost 2 bases, leaving 5 bases of the junction unmatched. CDR3 length equals 16 residues. Germline CDR1 SGHDN, CDR2 FVKESK. Here the CDR3 reads CASSQSGRLITGELFF. As DNA, the CDR3 is TGTGCCAGCAGCCAAAGCGGGAGGCTCATCACCGGGGAGCTGTTTTTT.

This clone was seen a handful of times. Here the CDR3 reads CASSRPGQGIQTQYF. The DNA for the CDR3 is TGCGCCAGCAGCAGACCGGGACAGGGCATACAGACCCAGTACTTC. This chain uses TRBV4-1 with TRBJ2-5; 9 bases line up with TRBD1. The germline V gene encodes CDR1 MGHRA and CDR2 YSYEKL. This CDR3 region has 15 residues. Trimming removed 5 bases from V and 6 bases from J; junction bases left unmatched: 10.

The rearrangement uses TRBV10-3 and TRBJ2-1; possible D gene TRBD1, 5 bases. The V end lost 7 bases, the J end lost 0 bases, and 16 bases lay between the germline ends. Germline assignment: CDR1 ENHRY and CDR2 SYGVKD. This CDR3 has 16 amino acids. CDR3: CAINSAQGVSYNEQFF. In DNA form, the CDR3 reads TGTGCCATCAACTCTGCTCAGGGTGTCTCCTACAATGAGCAGTTCTTC.

V and J are TRBV2 and TRBJ2-1, with D unresolved. This CDR3 region has 12 residues. The V and J ends lost 3 bases and 8 bases respectively, with 8 bases between them. The V gene's germline CDR1 is SNHLY and CDR2 FYNNEI. The CDR3 loop reads CASSDQRHEQFF. CDR3 DNA sequence: TGTGCCAGCAGTGACCAGCGTCATGAGCAGTTCTTC.

This clone was found a few times. This sequence joins TRBV28 and TRBJ1-2; D not certain. Trimming shortened V by 2 bases and J by 4 bases, and 14 bases separated the two germline ends. The CDR3 sequence is 15 residues long. Germline V gene lookup returns CDR1 MDHEN and CDR2 SYDVKM. This CDR3 reads CASSLRPGSSYGYTF. The DNA of the CDR3 is TGTGCCAGCAGTTTACGACCCGGGTCTTCCTATGGCTACACCTTC.